This T cell receptor beta chain was found in a study of CD8 T cells in ankylosing spondylitis. Study-level findings and limits: Seemingly characteristic of ankylosing spondylitis blood was a TCR beta motif consisting of about 8 highly homologous variants. The authors found the disease-linked clones to be CD8+ and relatively rare in peripheral blood. Significantly higher representation of disease-linked clones was reported for matched ankylosing spondylitis synovial fluid.

Germline V CDR1 and CDR2: SGHRS, YFSETQ. The CDR3 spans 13 residues. Trimming removed 0 bases at V and 3 bases at J, with 7 bases between. This clonotype was counted at least ten times. The antigen is not known. TCRdb ran MiXCR on the 5' RACE reads and lists one entry per CDR3 protein. The sample lists about 390,000 distinct CDR3 sequences; approximately 20% were seen once. The V and J genes are TRBV5-1 and TRBJ2-7, with D unresolved. Sequenced: blood, either unsorted or a sorted T cell fraction (not recorded which). The source is a male donor with ankylosing spondylitis. Here the CDR3 DNA reads TGCGCCAGCAGCTTGGATCAGGTCTACGAGCAGTACTTC. Its protein product is CASSLDQVYEQYF. The variable domain in full, with the rest retrieved from reference TRBV5-1 and TRBJ2-7, is KAGVTQTPRYLIKTRGQQVTLSCSPISGHRSVSWYQQTPGQGLQFLFEYFSETQRNKGNFPGRFSGRQFSNSRSEMNVSTLELGDSALYLCASSLDQVYEQYFGPGTRLTVT.